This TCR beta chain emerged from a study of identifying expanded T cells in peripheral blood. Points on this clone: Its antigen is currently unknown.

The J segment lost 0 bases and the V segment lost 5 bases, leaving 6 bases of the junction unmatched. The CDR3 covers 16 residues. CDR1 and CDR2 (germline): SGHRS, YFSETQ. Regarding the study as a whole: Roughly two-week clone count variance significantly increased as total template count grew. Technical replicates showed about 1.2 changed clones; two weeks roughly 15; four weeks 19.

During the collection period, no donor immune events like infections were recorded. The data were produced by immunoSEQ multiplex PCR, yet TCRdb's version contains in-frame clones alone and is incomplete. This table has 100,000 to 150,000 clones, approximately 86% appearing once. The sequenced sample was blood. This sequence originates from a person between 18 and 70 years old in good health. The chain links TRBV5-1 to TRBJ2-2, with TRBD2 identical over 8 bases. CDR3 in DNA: TGCGCCAGCAGTTTGAGCGGGAGTCCGAACACCGGGGAGCTGTTTTTT. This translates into CASSLSGSPNTGELFF. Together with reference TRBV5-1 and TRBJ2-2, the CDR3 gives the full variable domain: KAGVTQTPRYLIKTRGQQVTLSCSPISGHRSVSWYQQTPGQGLQFLFEYFSETQRNKGNFPGRFSGRQFSNSRSEMNVSTLELGDSALYLCASSLSGSPNTGELFFGEGSRLTVL.